Only a few counts were recorded for the clone carrying this T cell receptor beta chain. Germline V gives CDR1 KGHSH, CDR2 LQKENI. The ends were cut back, 0 bases at V and 0 bases at J, with 18 bases in the middle. The CDR3 covers 19 residues. The data belong to a study of blood T cell repertoires in COVID-19. Study in general: There were acute and convalescent COVID-19 samples, and they came from the United States, Italy and Spain.

Repertoires were generated with immunoSEQ multiplex PCR, while TCRdb's copy carries only in-frame clones and drops some. The profile shows under 200,000 clones, more than 60% of them singletons. V gene TRBV18 combines with J gene TRBJ2-1; the D gene is possibly TRBD2 (7 bases). Sequenced: peripheral blood. The TCR was taken from a man aged 65 to 85 with acute or convalescent COVID-19. This CDR3 is CASSPPNGGPVSSYNEQFF. CDR3 bases: TGTGCCAGCTCACCACCGAACGGGGGGCCCGTGAGCTCCTACAATGAGCAGTTCTTC.